Sequencing of this T cell receptor beta chain was carried out in a study of CD8 T cells in Susac syndrome. Reverse transcription of roughly 0.5 to 1 ug RNA used random hexamers. The authors amplified TCR beta CDR3 across 54 Vbeta and 13 Jbeta using immunoSEQ multiplex PCR. TCRdb re-derived calls from the immunoSEQ multiplex PCR reads in MiXCR, one entry per CDR3 protein. The repertoire holds hundreds of thousands of distinct CDR3 sequences, with 85% to 95% as singletons. The authors sequenced TCR beta from blood CD8+ and CD4+ T cells. The multiple sclerosis controls comprised treatment-naive patients whose relapsing-remitting disease was stable or active. While CD8+ and CD4+ T cells were isolated negatively, TEMRA cells were enriched by FACS. The CDR3 is made up of 15 amino acids. The junction had 5 bases not matched to a gene; V was cut back by 1 base and J by 8 bases. Per germline, CDR1 MGHDK and CDR2 SYGVNS.

The V and J genes are TRBV25-1 and TRBJ2-1, with 10 bases identical to TRBD2. The clonotype comes from a human donor with multiple sclerosis. The specimen was CD4+ T cells from PBMCs. In nucleotides, the CDR3 is TGTGCCAGCAGTGAATCCAGCGGGGGGGCTGATGAGCAGTTCTTC. Its protein is CASSESSGGADEQFF.